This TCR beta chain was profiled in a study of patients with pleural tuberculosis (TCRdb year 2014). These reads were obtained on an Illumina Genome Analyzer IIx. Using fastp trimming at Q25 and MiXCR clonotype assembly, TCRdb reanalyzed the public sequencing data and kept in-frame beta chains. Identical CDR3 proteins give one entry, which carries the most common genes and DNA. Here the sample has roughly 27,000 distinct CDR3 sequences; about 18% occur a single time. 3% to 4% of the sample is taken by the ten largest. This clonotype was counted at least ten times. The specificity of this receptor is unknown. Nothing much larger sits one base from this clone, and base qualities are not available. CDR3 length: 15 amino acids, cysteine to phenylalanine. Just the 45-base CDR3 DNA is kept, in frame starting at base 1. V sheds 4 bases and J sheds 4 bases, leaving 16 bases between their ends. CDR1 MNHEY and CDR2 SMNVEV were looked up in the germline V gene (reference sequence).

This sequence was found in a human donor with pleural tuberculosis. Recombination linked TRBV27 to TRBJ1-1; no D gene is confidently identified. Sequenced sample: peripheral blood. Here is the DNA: TGTGCCAGCAGTTACCTCGGGCAGACGATCACTGAAGCTTTCTTT. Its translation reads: CASSYLGQTITEAFF.